This T cell receptor (beta chain) was recorded in a study of T cells after yellow fever vaccination (dated by TCRdb to between 2018 and 2021). About the investigation overall: The SMART-Seq v4 Ultra Low Input RNA kit was used to prepare libraries from fractions with low cell numbers. To track T-cell clones before and after primary and booster YFV17D yellow fever vaccination, bulk TCR alpha and beta repertoires were sequenced longitudinally. Two healthy male donors made up the cohort, one aged 18 to 29 years and the other aged 30 to 40 years. Bulk PBMC replicates and cell subsets were isolated from blood drawn at multiple timepoints before and after both primary and secondary immunization. What the study reported, not specific to this receptor: Only a couple of donors were included in the study, so the extent to which the findings can be generalized is limited. A small fraction of clonotypes appeared in both the CD4 and CD8 compartments, likely as a result of convergent recombination. Compared with the primary T-cell response, the secondary T-cell response was faster but weaker, reaching its peak on day 5 rather than on day 15. Most clones expanded after primary vaccination (around 96% of CD4 and around nine tenths of CD8) were re-detected after the booster, suggesting that broad memory maintenance occurred. Computational filtering was required because FACS-sorted repertoires could contain abundant contaminating clonotypes from the bulk population.

In regard to this clonotype: Its antigen is currently not known. No base-level quality is on record; no much larger clone is a single base apart.

The treatment or condition label of this sample denotes: live attenuated yellow fever vaccine strain. At each blood-draw timepoint, two biological replicates of bulk PBMCs were collected. A standard Ficoll-Paque protocol was used to isolate PBMCs from peripheral blood. RNA was extracted with TriZol from bulk PBMCs, CD4 and CD8 fractions, and dextramer-positive and dextramer-negative fractions. Synthesis of TCR cDNA relied on 5'RACE template switching, a step that introduced a universal primer site along with unique molecular identifiers. Priming for cDNA synthesis came from both the TCR alpha and TCR beta constant segments. Library amplification involved two PCR steps, and the second step added sample barcodes and sequencing adapters. Sequencing of libraries was done on Illumina HiSeq 2500 (2x100 bp) or NovaSeq (2x150 bp). Under the source paper's analysis protocol: Reads were demultiplexed and collapsed into UMI consensus sequences with MIGEC, and V(D)J alignment was performed with MiXCR. Using edgeR on replicate PBMC samples, clonotypes were called vaccine-responding if FDR was below 0.01 and the log2 fold change was above 5 up to day 15. CD4 or CD8 identity was assigned to each bulk clonotype according to whether the clonotype was present at higher abundance in the sequenced CD4 repertoire or the sequenced CD8 repertoire. TCRdb handled the public reads itself, with Q25 trimming in fastp and clone calling in MiXCR, and kept productive beta chains. CDR3 protein duplicates are merged, each entry listing the most common genes and DNA. TCRdb's processing, not the authors', yielded these V and J calls. In this sample the table shows 620,000 or so distinct CDR3 sequences, 17% of which occur a single time. The ten largest clones add up to 15% to 20% of the sample.

The CDR3 measures 12 amino acids from cysteine to phenylalanine. The only DNA kept is the CDR3, 36 bases in frame from the first base. CDR1 is given as KGHDR and CDR2 as SFDVKD, both from the germline V gene. The V and J ends are trimmed by 5 bases and 8 bases, leaving 9 bases between them. Recombination joined TRBV24-1 with TRBJ2-1; a confident D gene designation cannot be given. This sequence was found in a man aged 18 to 29 who received the YFV17D yellow fever vaccine. Sequencing was performed on PBMCs, taken 4 to 6 days after the first yellow fever vaccination. The CDR3 reads as follows: CATSAKRDEQFF. The nucleotides are TGTGCCACCAGTGCCAAAAGGGATGAGCAGTTCTTC.